This TCR beta chain was identified in a study of CD8 T cells in ankylosing spondylitis (dated by TCRdb to about 2017). Looking at the study overall: The study set out to find disease-linked TCR variants by profiling T cell receptor beta repertoires in ankylosing spondylitis patients and healthy donors. The full study cohort was made up of 25 to 30 ankylosing spondylitis patients and 108 healthy donors. Samples of peripheral blood were taken, and for ankylosing spondylitis patients, synovial fluid was collected as well. What the authors observed across the whole study: A TCR beta motif of several highly homologous amino acid variants appeared characteristic of blood from ankylosing spondylitis patients. According to the report, matched synovial fluid samples from ankylosing spondylitis patients were significantly enriched for the disease-linked clones. Some motif variants were previously reported in synovial fluid and blood of reactive arthritis patients, suggesting common disease-initiation mechanisms. A CD8+ phenotype was shown by the disease-linked clones, which were found at relatively low frequencies in peripheral blood.

TCRdb records Illumina HiSeq 2500 as the sequencer. Quantitative 5'-RACE with molecular barcodes was the method used to prepare the TCR beta libraries. The authors processed their data as follows. Disease-linked TCR variants were identified with a new computational method built on a probabilistic model of VDJ rearrangement. In TCRdb, the public reads were trimmed at Q25 with fastp and aligned with MiXCR, with productive beta chains retained. Identical CDR3 proteins give one entry, which carries the most common genes and DNA. TCRdb assigned the V and J calls; the authors' analysis was not used. In all, the sample holds just under 350,000 distinct CDR3 sequences, and over 12% of those were seen once. Jointly, the top ten make up about 1.1% of the sample. Points on this clonotype: It has no known antigen specificity. No base qualities exist here, and no much larger clone lies one base off it.

Via the germline V gene (reference sequence), CDR1 is DFQATT and CDR2 SNEGSKA. The CDR3 starts with the cysteine, ends with the phenylalanine, and has 13 residues. The DNA shown is the 39-base CDR3, in frame from base 1. From V the trimming removes 3 bases and from J it removes 6 bases, while the gene matches leave 2 bases of the junction unaccounted for. The sequencing sample was made of blood, either unsorted or a sorted T cell fraction (not recorded which). This chain joins TRBV20-1 to TRBJ1-4; the central 9 bases match TRBD1. The receptor was derived from a male donor with ankylosing spondylitis or in good health (not recorded which). The DNA reads TGCAGTGCTAGTTGGGACAGGGATGAAAAACTGTTTTTT. This gives the protein CSASWDRDEKLFF.